One and the same sample provided the 14 T cell receptor beta chains below, sequenced in a study of sequential checkpoint blockade in melanoma. This sample's treatment: randomized to nivolumab then ipilimumab (arm A) or the reverse (arm B). Using immunoSEQ multiplex PCR, the repertoire was profiled, and TCRdb retains in-frame clones only, with some absent. Among some 21,000 clones listed, roughly 80% were seen once. The sample here was CD8+ T cells sorted from blood (inferred from file names), taken from a patient given nivolumab and ipilimumab in sequence. The receptors derive from a human donor with melanoma.

The CDR3 loop reads CASSLWASGADTQYF. In DNA, the CDR3 is TGTGCCAGCAGCTTGTGGGCTAGCGGGGCTGATACGCAGTATTTT. J is TRBJ2-3 and V is TRBV7-3; TRBD2 matches at 9 bases. The CDR3 is made up of 15 amino acids. Germline V CDR1 and CDR2: SGHTA, FQGTGA. The junction had 7 bases not matched to a gene; V was cut back by 3 bases and J by 6 bases.

The chain has TRBV7-2 and TRBJ2-3, with TRBD2 identical over 12 bases. The CDR3 length is 16 residues. The V gene's germline CDR1 is SGHTA and CDR2 FQGNSA. V trimming: 4 bases; J trimming: 4 bases; junction bases outside the gene matches: 6. CDR3 nucleotide sequence: TGTGCCAGCAGCTACCTAGCGGGGGGGCGTCCAGATACGCAGTATTTT. This translates into CASSYLAGGRPDTQYF.

The V call is TRBV4-1, the J call TRBJ2-1; 10 bases map to TRBD2. The CDR3 totals 15 residues. CDR1 is MGHRA, CDR2 YSYEKL, per germline. Losses at the gene ends were 3 bases for V and 3 bases for J; bases not matched to a gene: 2. CDR3 in DNA: TGCGCCAGCAGCCACAGGACTAGCGGCTACAATGAGCAGTTCTTC. Translation: CASSHRTSGYNEQFF.

This chain links TRBV7-9 with TRBJ2-3, with TRBD1 matching over 7 bases. V shed 10 bases, J shed 15 bases, and the junction held 10 bases outside the gene matches. Per the germline V gene, CDR1 is SEHNR and CDR2 is FQNEAQ (reference sequence). The CDR3 has 10 amino acids. CDR3 DNA: TGTGCCAACTCACCGGGACAGAGATATTTT. The encoded protein is CANSPGQRYF.

Judged by abundance, this clone is medium-sized. The identical CDR3 is also encoded by other nucleotide sequences in the sample. The gene calls are TRBV19 and TRBJ2-1; D is possibly TRBD1 (5 bases). Germline V CDR1 and CDR2: LNHDA, SQIVND (reference sequence). CDR3 length: 13 amino acids. V was pared by 4 bases and J by 7 bases, with 11 bases between. The CDR3 region is CASSRDSYNEQFF. DNA for the CDR3: TGTGCCAGTAGTAGAGACAGTTATAATGAGCAGTTCTTC. Full variable domain (missing parts from reference TRBV19 and TRBJ2-1): DGGITQSPKYLFRKEGQNVTLSCEQNLNHDAMYWYRQDPGQGLRLIYYSQIVNDFQKGDIAEGYSVSREKKESFPLTVTSAQKNPTAFYLCASSRDSYNEQFFGPGTRLTVL.

The V gene is TRBV5-6, the J gene TRBJ2-1; TRBD1 matches 8 bases. Losses at the gene ends were 1 base for V and 7 bases for J; bases not matched to a gene: 10. CDR1 is SGHDT and CDR2 is YYEEEE in the germline V gene. This CDR3 has 16 residues. CDR3 sequence: CASSLTGGSVANEQFF. The DNA for the CDR3 is TGTGCCAGCAGCTTGACAGGGGGGAGTGTCGCTAATGAGCAGTTCTTC. Full variable domain (rest looked up from reference TRBV5-6 and TRBJ2-1): DAGVTQSPTHLIKTRGQQVTLRCSPKSGHDTVSWYQQALGQGPQFIFQYYEEEERQRGNFPDRFSGHQFPNYSSELNVNALLLGDSALYLCASSLTGGSVANEQFFGPGTRLTVL.

This CDR3 is CASSEGTGRTVTQYF. CDR3 DNA sequence: TGTGCCAGCAGTGAGGGGACAGGGCGTACTGTGACCCAGTACTTC. The chain uses TRBV2 and TRBJ2-5; TRBD1 aligns across 9 bases. The CDR3 runs 15 residues. Germline CDR1 SNHLY, CDR2 FYNNEI. Trimming cost V 3 bases and J 7 bases; bases outside gene matches: 9.

The chain carries TRBV27 and TRBJ1-1; D is unresolved. Trimming took off 1 base at V and 1 base at J, with 4 bases between the two ends. Germline-derived CDR1 and CDR2 are MNHEY and SMNVEV (reference sequence). The CDR3 consists of 13 residues. The DNA for the CDR3 is TGTGCCAGCAGTTTATGGAGGAACACTGAAGCTTTCTTT. This encodes CASSLWRNTEAFF.

This clone was picked up a small number of times. The chain employs TRBV4-3 and TRBJ1-2, with 7 nucleotides matching TRBD1. Germline V CDR1 and CDR2: LGHNA, YSLEER. V shed 4 bases, J shed 4 bases, and the junction held 6 bases outside the gene matches. The CDR3 is 14 amino acids. The CDR3 reads CASSPDREPYGYTF. The CDR3 DNA reads as TGCGCCAGCAGCCCTGACAGGGAGCCCTATGGCTACACCTTC.

This clone is medium-sized within its sample. The rearrangement links TRBV11-2 to TRBJ1-2, with a tentative D call TRBD1 (6 bases). In germline, CDR1 is SGHAT, CDR2 FQNNGV. Trimming left V 3 bases short and J 4 bases short, with 18 bases between. The length of the CDR3 is 16 residues. The CDR3 nucleotides read TGTGCCAGCAGCTTCTCTCAGGGGTCTTCCAGCTATGGCTACACCTTC. Translated: CASSFSQGSSSYGYTF.

The V and J genes are TRBV4-1 and TRBJ1-4; perhaps TRBD1 as D (6 bases). The length of the CDR3 is 15 residues. Trimming took 5 bases from V and 7 from J, leaving 17 bases between them. Germline CDR1 and CDR2: MGHRA and YSYEKL. CDR3 region: CASSWIRGTGEKLFF. In DNA form, the CDR3 reads TGCGCCAGCAGCTGGATCAGGGGTACTGGTGAAAAACTGTTTTTT.

The chain combines TRBV5-5 with TRBJ2-7; TRBD2 matches 9 bases. Unmatched junction bases numbered 5, after V lost 0 bases and J lost 4 bases. This CDR3 has 15 amino acids. CDR1 is SGHKS and CDR2 is YYEKEE in the germline V gene (reference sequence). The CDR3 region is CASSLEGSGRYEQYF. CDR3 bases: TGTGCCAGCAGCTTGGAGGGAAGCGGGAGGTACGAGCAGTACTTC.

The chain uses TRBV6-5 and TRBJ1-2; TRBD1 might be the D (6 bases). The V gene lost 6 bases and the J gene lost 5 bases, with 19 bases spanning the gap. The CDR3 loop spans 15 amino acids. Germline V lookup: CDR1 MNHEY, CDR2 SVGAGI. CDR3 bases: TGTGCCAGCAGCCAAATCCCCGGGACATTATATGGCTACACCTTC. Its translation: CASSQIPGTLYGYTF.

The chain uses TRBV6-5 and TRBJ1-2; 7 bases are shared with TRBD1. CDR3 length equals 14 residues. Trimming removed 5 bases from V and 3 bases from J; junction bases left unmatched: 6. The germline V gene has CDR1 MNHEY and CDR2 SVGAGI. The CDR3 reads CASSLQGDYYGYTF. In nucleotides, the CDR3 is TGTGCCAGCAGTCTTCAGGGGGACTACTATGGCTACACCTTC.